This T cell receptor beta chain was recovered during a study of T-cell memory formation after mild COVID-19. As for the study in general: TCR clusters largely stayed donor specific.

CDR3 length: 13 residues. Germline assignment: CDR1 SGHAT and CDR2 FQNNGV. V was cut by 6 bases and J by 2 bases, with 10 bases left in between. TCRdb fed the 5' RACE reads into MiXCR, producing one record per CDR3 protein. Of some 150,000 distinct CDR3 sequences listed, 5.5% to 7% are singletons. On this clonotype: Its specificity is unknown.

Study-wide points: There were some responding clones in pre-infection memory, which suggested that cross-reactive memory had joined. While clones contracting from day 15 to 85 were balanced between CD4 and CD8, later expanders leaned CD4+.

Sequencing was done on a sample of PBMCs or a T cell subset sorted from them (not recorded which). The chain employs TRBV11-2 and TRBJ1-1; D is uncertain. The source of this sequence is an adult woman who had mild COVID-19 (a few samples of this study predate the infection). Cell type and time point are not known. The CDR3 DNA sequence: TGTGCCAGCAGTGGCGGGGTTAACACTGAAGCTTTCTTT. This encodes CASSGGVNTEAFF.